This section outlines one T cell receptor beta chain sequence together with its context. The sample originates from a study of blood T cell repertoires in COVID-19. In the study overall: Acute-phase and convalescent COVID-19 samples originated in the United States, Italy and Spain.

The CDR3 is 13 amino acids. J was trimmed by 5 bases and V by 10 bases; bases with no gene match: 9. Germline CDR1 and CDR2: MNHEY and SVGAGI. In the authors' workflow: Using reference gene primer amplification, nucleated cell counts were estimated. The protocol was immunoSEQ multiplex PCR, while the TCRdb copy is restricted to in-frame clones and leaves out a portion. V and J calls and clone size follow that table, whereas D and trimming were derived from the DNA. Of approximately 180,000 clones in the sample, approximately 85% were seen once. What was sequenced was peripheral blood. The receptor comes from a human donor with active or convalescent COVID-19. The donor label of this sample is uncertain. The V and J genes are TRBV6-5 and TRBJ2-7; 9 positions agree with TRBD1. The CDR3 sequence is CATSRDREDEQYF. The CDR3 DNA sequence: TGTGCCACCTCCCGGGACAGGGAGGACGAGCAGTACTTC.